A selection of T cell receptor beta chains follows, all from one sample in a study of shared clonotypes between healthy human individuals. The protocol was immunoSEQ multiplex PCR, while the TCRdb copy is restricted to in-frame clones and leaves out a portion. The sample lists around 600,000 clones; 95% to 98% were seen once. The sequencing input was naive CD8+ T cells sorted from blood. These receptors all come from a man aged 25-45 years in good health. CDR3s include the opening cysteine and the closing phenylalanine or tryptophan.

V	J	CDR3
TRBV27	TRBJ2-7	CASSLSLAGAYEQYF
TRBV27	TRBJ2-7	CASSSRLGREQYF
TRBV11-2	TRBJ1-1	CASRPLWDTEAFF
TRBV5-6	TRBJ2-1	CASRIRAGGGNEQFF
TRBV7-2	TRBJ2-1	CASSLNNEQFF
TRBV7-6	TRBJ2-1	CASSFSSGASYNEQFF
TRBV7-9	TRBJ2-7	CASSLMAHGVFYEQYF
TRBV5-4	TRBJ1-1	CASYSWGGRLNTEAFF
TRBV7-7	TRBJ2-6	CASSPLTGNGANVLTF
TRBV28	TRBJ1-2	CASSTDSGTGRFYGYTF
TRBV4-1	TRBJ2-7	CASSQGTYYEQYF
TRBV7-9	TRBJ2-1	CASSTKPFTGTRNEQFF
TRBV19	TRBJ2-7	CASSSGTGGYEQYF
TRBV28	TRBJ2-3	CASSSAGSSTDTQYF
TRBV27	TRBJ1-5	CASSYNSNQPQHF
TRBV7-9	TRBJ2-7	CASSPQGGGNAYEQYF
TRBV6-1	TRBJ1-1	CASKDGVQLNTEAFF
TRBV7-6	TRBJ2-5	CASSFGTSGFQETQYF
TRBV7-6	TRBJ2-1	CASSYGLAGYNEQFF
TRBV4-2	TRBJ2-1	CASSPDSAEQFF
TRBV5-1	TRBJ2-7	CASSSGTGNDYEQYF
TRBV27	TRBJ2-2	CASSLWGSAGELFF
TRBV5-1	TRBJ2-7	CASRRTSGEQYF
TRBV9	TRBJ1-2	CASGGQTVGYTF
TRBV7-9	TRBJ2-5	CASSPQREGRETQYF
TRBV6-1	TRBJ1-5	CASSEVSWTGGNQPQHF
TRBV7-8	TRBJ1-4	CASRAMGQGREKLFF
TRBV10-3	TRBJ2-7	CAISLAGVQDEQYF
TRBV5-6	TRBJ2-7	CASSQGWSSYEQYF
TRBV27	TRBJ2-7	CASSLDSGRAGEQYF
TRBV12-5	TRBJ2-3	CASGLTYGTGIIFRTDTQYF
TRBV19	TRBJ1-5	CASSIGAGLEVSELPQHF
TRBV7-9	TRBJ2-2	CASSPSGANTGELFF
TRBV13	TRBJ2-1	CASSLLSNQEQFF
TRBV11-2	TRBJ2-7	CASSLSRAYEQYF
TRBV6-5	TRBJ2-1	CASSYSTSGRNEQFF
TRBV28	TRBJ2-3	CASSSPTGSGTDTQYF